This entry features one TCR beta chain sequence. The antigen remains undetermined. Sequenced by immunoSEQ multiplex PCR; TCRdb stores in-frame clones only, minus some. The table includes some 110,000 clones, 70% to 90% detected once. This CDR3 is 18 amino acids long. Germline V gives CDR1 MNHEY, CDR2 SMNVEV (reference sequence). V lost 5 bases to trimming and J lost 0 bases; unmatched junction nucleotides: 15. The data derive from a study of cytomegalovirus exposure and HLA in healthy donors. Whole-study findings and limits: Rarity marked most TCR sequences, yet some public TCRs occurred in many donors.

The clonotype originates from a woman between 18 and 29 years old in good health and CMV-seropositive. This chain links TRBV27 with TRBJ2-7; 8 positions agree with TRBD2. The sample taken for sequencing was PBMCs. The CDR3 nucleotides read TGTGCCAGCAGTCCCATAATGGCGGGAGGCCTCCTCTCCTACGAGCAGTACTTC. Its protein product is CASSPIMAGGLLSYEQYF.